Listed here are 14 T cell receptor beta chains from one sample, sequenced in a study of T cell repertoires in cytomegalovirus infection. TCRdb fed the reads into MiXCR, producing one record per CDR3 protein. The data contain 500,000 to 600,000 distinct CDR3 sequences, 15% to 20% of them singletons. Material: CD8+ T cells from PBMCs. The receptor source for this set is a human donor in good health (CMV status not recorded). Some clones in this sample may be carry-over from other donors' samples.

This clonotype was counted ten times or more. The rearrangement uses TRBV7-8 and TRBJ2-7; D not certain. The V and J ends lost 3 bases and 6 bases respectively, with 12 bases between them. CDR3 length: 13 residues. Germline V gene sequence: CDR1 SGHVS, CDR2 FQNEAQ. The CDR3 loop reads CASSLVDPREQYF. In nucleotides, the CDR3 is TGTGCCAGCAGCTTGGTGGACCCTCGCGAGCAGTACTTC.

This clonotype has a handful of counts. The chain has TRBV7-9 and TRBJ2-5, with 8 nucleotides matching TRBD2. Germline trimming cut 8 bases from V and 3 bases from J; bases unmatched to any gene: 8. Germline values: CDR1 SEHNR, CDR2 FQNEAQ (reference sequence). CDR3 length: 14 amino acids. CDR3 protein: CASQRSGGKETQYF. The CDR3 region has the DNA TGTGCCAGCCAGCGAAGCGGGGGTAAAGAGACCCAGTACTTC.

This clonotype was seen a few times. V is TRBV2 and J is TRBJ2-2, with 11 bases matching TRBD2. The CDR3 spans 20 residues. CDR1 and CDR2 from the germline V gene are SNHLY and FYNNEI. The junction had 15 bases not matched to a gene; V was cut back by 5 bases and J by 1 base. The CDR3 protein is CASSSPKVISGRGNTGELFF. DNA for the CDR3: TGTGCCAGCAGTTCCCCCAAAGTTATTAGCGGGAGGGGGAACACCGGGGAGCTGTTTTTT. The variable domain in full, completed from reference TRBV2 and TRBJ2-2, reads EPEVTQTPSHQVTQMGQEVILRCVPISNHLYFYWYRQILGQKVEFLVSFYNNEISEKSEIFDDQFSVERPDGSNFTLKIRSTKLEDSAMYFCASSSPKVISGRGNTGELFFGEGSRLTVL.

This clonotype was counted ten times or more. This chain uses TRBV7-6 with TRBJ2-7, with D perhaps matching TRBD1 (6 bases). CDR1 and CDR2 from the germline V gene are SGHVS and FNYEAQ. Trimming removed 5 bases from V and 2 bases from J, with 19 bases in between. This CDR3 has 16 amino acids. CDR3 DNA sequence: TGTGCCAGCAGCCCGAACAGGGAGCGCTTGACCTACGAGCAGTACTTC. It codes for CASSPNRERLTYEQYF.

This clonotype has only a few counts. The chain links TRBV19 to TRBJ2-1; 13 bases fit TRBD2. With V trimmed by 2 bases and J by 2 bases, 6 bases remained unmatched. The CDR3 sequence is 18 residues long. Germline V lookup: CDR1 LNHDA, CDR2 SQIVND (reference sequence). The CDR3 protein is CASSITPGLAGPYNEQFF. CDR3 sequence (DNA): TGTGCCAGTAGTATAACCCCGGGACTAGCGGGACCCTACAATGAGCAGTTCTTC.

This clonotype appeared a few times. This chain connects TRBV28 to TRBJ1-1; D unclear. CDR1 MDHEN and CDR2 SYDVKM come from the germline V gene. Trimming removed 3 bases from V and 1 base from J, with 6 bases in between. This CDR3 contains 13 residues. This CDR3 is CASSFIENTEAFF. The CDR3 nucleotides are TGTGCCAGCAGTTTCATCGAGAACACTGAAGCTTTCTTT.

This clonotype was counted between two and nine times. The CDR3 nucleotides are TGTGCCAGCAGTTTACTTGGGACCAATCAGCCCCAGCATTTT. As protein: CASSLLGTNQPQHF. The chain carries TRBV27 and TRBJ1-5; D possibly corresponds to TRBD1 (5 bases). The CDR3 is 14 residues long. Germline CDR1 is MNHEY and CDR2 is SMNVEV (reference sequence). V lost 2 bases to trimming and J lost 3 bases, with 8 bases between them.

The chain carries TRBV27 and TRBJ2-5, with 8 bases fitting TRBD2. Germline loops: CDR1 MNHEY, CDR2 SMNVEV (reference sequence). The CDR3 sequence is 18 residues long. Germline trimming cut 2 bases from V and 5 bases from J; bases unmatched to any gene: 16. CDR3 in amino acids: CASSLASGGGESGETQYF. Here the CDR3 DNA reads TGTGCCAGCAGTTTAGCGTCCGGGGGGGGGGAGTCGGGGGAGACCCAGTACTTC.

This clonotype has only a few counts. The chain carries TRBV27 and TRBJ1-5; a possible D gene is TRBD1 (6 bases). Per germline, CDR1 MNHEY and CDR2 SMNVEV (reference sequence). This CDR3 is 14 amino acids long. Trimming pared 7 bases from V and 7 bases from J, leaving 17 bases between. The CDR3 protein is CASTETGGGQPQHF. As DNA, the CDR3 is TGTGCCAGCACCGAGACAGGCGGAGGACAGCCCCAGCATTTT.

CDR3 DNA: TGTGCTAGTGGCCCGACAGACAACTATGGCTACACCTTC. Translation gives CASGPTDNYGYTF. The chain links TRBV12-5 to TRBJ1-2; maybe TRBD1 (5 bases). Germline CDR1 LGHNT, CDR2 FRNRAP. This CDR3 is 13 amino acids long. Trimming removed 6 bases at V and 2 bases at J, with 10 bases between.

Remarks on this clonotype: The junction does not match germline at one end; this may be a read error. The chain combines TRBV3-1 with TRBJ1-1, with 7 nucleotides matching TRBD1. The CDR3 sequence is 13 residues long. From germline, CDR1 is LGHDT and CDR2 YNNKEL (reference sequence). The CDR3 loop is CANSQEEGGGAFF. The CDR3 nucleotides read TGTGCCAACAGCCAAGAAGAAGGGGGCGGCGCTTTCTTT.

Only a few counts were recorded for this clonotype. The chain joins TRBV6-5 to TRBJ1-3; 7 bases line up with TRBD1. J was trimmed by 1 base and V by 2 bases; bases with no gene match: 8. The CDR3 has 17 amino acids. The germline V gene encodes CDR1 MNHEY and CDR2 SVGAGI. The CDR3 DNA follows: TGTGCCAGCAGTTACCGACAGGGACAAGGTTCTGGAAACACCATATATTTT. It yields the protein CASSYRQGQGSGNTIYF.

At least ten counts were recorded for this clonotype. The rearrangement uses TRBV19 and TRBJ1-1, with 7 bases matching TRBD1. V dropped 8 bases and J dropped 0; count of bases not matched to a gene: 9. Per germline, CDR1 LNHDA and CDR2 SQIVND (reference sequence). This CDR3 has 15 amino acids. The CDR3 nucleotides are TGTGCCAGTTTCTACAGGGGATTTATGAACACTGAAGCTTTCTTT. Its protein product is CASFYRGFMNTEAFF.

This clonotype has a count of ten or more. The V call is TRBV12-3 or TRBV12-4, the J call TRBJ1-2; 7 nucleotides line up with TRBD1. V lost 6 bases and J lost 1; bases outside the gene matches: 5. This CDR3 has 14 residues. DNA for the CDR3: TGTGCCAGCAGGGAGGGGGCGGTTAACTATGGCTACACCTTC. This codes for CASREGAVNYGYTF.